What follows are 28 T cell receptor beta chains derived from one specimen sequenced in a study of shared clonotypes between healthy human individuals. TCRdb's table, derived via immunoSEQ multiplex PCR, lists solely in-frame clones and lacks some. This repertoire shows roughly 2.2 million clones, 85% to 95% found once; its top ten account for approximately 0.41%. The sample was naive CD4+ T cells from PBMCs. As for subset: CD45RA+ positively selected. The receptors originated from a man aged 18 to 35 in good health. Some clones in this sample may be carry-over from other donors' samples.

V and J are TRBV4-1 and TRBJ2-2; D not resolved. The V gene lost 0 bases and the J gene lost 1 base, with 3 bases spanning the gap. The CDR3 is 14 residues long. Germline V gene lookup returns CDR1 MGHRA and CDR2 YSYEKL. The CDR3 DNA reads as TGCGCCAGCAGCCAAGAATGGAACACCGGGGAGCTGTTTTTT. It specifies CASSQEWNTGELFF.

The chain recombines TRBV4-3 with TRBJ1-3; D possibly corresponds to TRBD1 (6 bases). Germline lookup yields CDR1 LGHNA and CDR2 YSLEER. This CDR3 comprises 17 residues. V was cut by 2 bases and J by 3 bases, with 17 bases left in between. Here the CDR3 reads CASSQRVVGGSGNTIYF. In DNA form, the CDR3 reads TGCGCCAGCAGCCAACGCGTAGTTGGGGGCAGTGGAAACACCATATATTTT.

The chain has TRBV9 and TRBJ1-2; perhaps TRBD1 as D (6 bases). The germline CDR1 and CDR2 sequences are SGDLS and YYNGEE. The CDR3 loop spans 15 amino acids. V lost 1 base, J lost 5 bases, and 15 bases lay in between. CDR3 in amino acids: CASSVRPGAEYGYTF. The DNA for the CDR3 is TGTGCCAGCAGCGTACGTCCGGGGGCGGAATATGGCTACACCTTC.

CDR3 sequence (DNA): TGTGCCAGCAATTATCGGGTCGGCTCTGGAAACACCATATATTTT. It codes for CASNYRVGSGNTIYF. The rearrangement joins TRBV7-2 to TRBJ1-3; D unclear. The CDR3 is 15 residues long. From germline, CDR1 is SGHTA and CDR2 FQGNSA. Between the trimmed V and J ends, which lost 7 bases and 0 bases, there was a span of 13 bases. Based on the CDR3 plus reference TRBV7-2 and TRBJ1-3, the full variable domain is GAGVSQSPSNKVTEKGKDVELRCDPISGHTALYWYRQSLGQGLEFLIYFQGNSAPDKSGLPSDRFSAERTGGSVSTLTIQRTQQEDSAVYLCASNYRVGSGNTIYFGEGSWLTVV.

The chain recombines TRBV4-3 with TRBJ1-1, with D perhaps TRBD1 (5 bases). The CDR3 has 17 amino acids. The V gene lost 4 bases and the J gene lost 5 bases, with 23 bases spanning the gap. Germline V lookup: CDR1 LGHNA, CDR2 YSLEER. The CDR3 protein is CASSPLGGKEGGTEAFF. CDR3 in DNA: TGCGCCAGCAGCCCTCTGGGGGGTAAGGAGGGAGGGACTGAAGCTTTCTTT.

The genes are TRBV27 and TRBJ2-3, with TRBD2 matching over 7 bases. V lost 1 base to trimming and J lost 0 bases; unmatched junction nucleotides: 7. The V gene's germline CDR1 is MNHEY and CDR2 SMNVEV (reference sequence). There are 17 residues in the CDR3. In DNA, the CDR3 is TGTGCCAGCAGTTTATGGTTTCGAGCGGGGAGCACAGATACGCAGTATTTT. Its protein is CASSLWFRAGSTDTQYF.

The chain joins TRBV28 to TRBJ1-2; D gene ambiguous. Germline-derived CDR1 and CDR2 are MDHEN and SYDVKM. V lost 2 bases to trimming and J lost 2 bases, with 6 bases between them. The CDR3 spans 13 residues. CDR3: CASSLERNYGYTF. The CDR3 region has the DNA TGTGCCAGCAGTTTAGAGCGAAACTATGGCTACACCTTC.

This chain joins TRBV7-2 and TRBJ1-1; 7 nucleotides line up with TRBD1. The CDR3 length is 16 residues. V trimming: 1 base; J trimming: 4 bases; junction bases outside the gene matches: 9. The germline V gene encodes CDR1 SGHTA and CDR2 FQGNSA. CDR3 region: CASSLVAGPGGTEAFF. CDR3 nucleotides: TGTGCCAGCAGCTTAGTGGCCGGTCCAGGGGGCACTGAAGCTTTCTTT. The complete variable domain, with remaining parts taken from reference TRBV7-2 and TRBJ1-1, reads GAGVSQSPSNKVTEKGKDVELRCDPISGHTALYWYRQSLGQGLEFLIYFQGNSAPDKSGLPSDRFSAERTGGSVSTLTIQRTQQEDSAVYLCASSLVAGPGGTEAFFGQGTRLTVV.

CDR3 DNA: TGTGCCAGCGGCCCCCTAGCGGGAGGGACCGATACGCAGTATTTT. Residues: CASGPLAGGTDTQYF. The chain is built from TRBV5-4 and TRBJ2-3; 12 bases fit TRBD2. Losses at the gene ends were 7 bases for V and 6 bases for J; bases not matched to a gene: 9. Germline CDR1 and CDR2: SGHNT and YYREEE (reference sequence). CDR3 size: 15 residues.

This rearrangement joins TRBV4-2 to TRBJ2-2; D possibly corresponds to TRBD2 (5 bases). The germline V gene has CDR1 LGHNA and CDR2 YNFKEQ. Trimming removed 2 bases from V and 4 bases from J, with 14 bases in between. CDR3 length: 16 amino acids. The CDR3 nucleotides are TGTGCCAGCAGCCAACCGGGGAAATCGGGCACCGGGGAGCTGTTTTTT. Translation: CASSQPGKSGTGELFF.

Note on this clone: This CDR3 is also generated by other DNA sequences in the sample. This chain links TRBV28 with TRBJ1-1; perhaps TRBD1 as D (6 bases). From germline, CDR1 is MDHEN and CDR2 SYDVKM. The V end lost 6 bases, the J end lost 3 bases, and 14 bases lay between the germline ends. This CDR3 has 14 residues. In DNA, the CDR3 is TGTGCCAGCAGCCAGGGGCAGGGGTACACTGAAGCTTTCTTT. Translation: CASSQGQGYTEAFF.

V gene TRBV7-2 combines with J gene TRBJ2-3; D is unclear. V was clipped by 3 bases and J by 4 bases, with 17 bases between them. Germline CDR1 SGHTA, CDR2 FQGNSA. The CDR3 runs to 16 residues. For the CDR3, the DNA is TGTGCCAGCAGCTTTCGTATTTCGGGCTTAGCAGATACGCAGTATTTT. Amino acids: CASSFRISGLADTQYF.

This clone showed up just once. This chain uses TRBV5-6 with TRBJ1-2, with D possibly TRBD1 on 5 matching bases. V lost 4 bases and J 11 bases, leaving 21 bases between the germline ends. The CDR3 extends over 14 amino acids. Germline V gives CDR1 SGHDT, CDR2 YYEEEE. In DNA, the CDR3 is TGTGCCAGCAGCCTCCGCGGGGGGTTTGAAGTTTACACCTTC. Its translation: CASSLRGGFEVYTF. Together with reference TRBV5-6 and TRBJ1-2, the CDR3 gives the full variable domain: DAGVTQSPTHLIKTRGQQVTLRCSPKSGHDTVSWYQQALGQGPQFIFQYYEEEERQRGNFPDRFSGHQFPNYSSELNVNALLLGDSALYLCASSLRGGFEVYTFGSGTRLTVV.

The chain employs TRBV30 and TRBJ1-4, with D maybe TRBD1 (5 bases). V lost 4 bases and J 3 bases, leaving 21 bases between the germline ends. From germline, CDR1 is GTSNPN and CDR2 SVGIG (reference sequence). The CDR3 sequence is 17 residues long. CDR3 amino acids: CAWNKQGLVLANEKLFF. CDR3 nucleotide sequence: TGTGCCTGGAATAAGCAGGGCCTGGTGCTGGCTAATGAAAAACTGTTTTTT.

The rearrangement joins TRBV19 to TRBJ2-5; a possible D gene is TRBD2 (5 bases). V was pared by 4 bases and J by 5 bases, with 14 bases between. In germline, CDR1 is LNHDA, CDR2 SQIVND (reference sequence). CDR3 length: 14 residues. DNA of the CDR3: TGTGCCAGTAGTACGCCCGGGAAAAGGGAGACCCAGTACTTC. Translation gives CASSTPGKRETQYF.

This clone was recorded a few times. The chain couples TRBV30 to TRBJ1-2; unclear D gene. V lost 2 bases and J lost 8, with 12 bases in between. The germline V gene has CDR1 GTSNPN and CDR2 SVGIG (reference sequence). This CDR3 region has 12 residues. For the CDR3, the DNA is TGTGCCTGGAGTAGGGTACCCTTGGGCTACACCTTC. This translates into CAWSRVPLGYTF.

This chain links TRBV5-1 with TRBJ1-1; a weak D match, TRBD1 (6 bases). The germline V gene has CDR1 SGHRS and CDR2 YFSETQ. The length of the CDR3 is 15 residues. V lost 4 bases and J 4 bases, leaving 17 bases between the germline ends. The CDR3 region has the DNA TGCGCCAGCAGCATCCTGGCAGGGGTCGGCACTGAAGCTTTCTTT. It codes for CASSILAGVGTEAFF.

The genes are TRBV27 and TRBJ2-2; 8 bases align to TRBD2. With 8 bases clipped from V and 2 bases from J, the junction kept 7 bases outside the gene matches. In germline, CDR1 is MNHEY, CDR2 SMNVEV (reference sequence). The length of the CDR3 is 15 residues. DNA of the CDR3: TGTGCCAGCCTACTAAGCGGGAGAAACACCGGGGAGCTGTTTTTT. Its protein product is CASLLSGRNTGELFF.

The V and J genes are TRBV28 and TRBJ1-5; D ambiguous. The length of the CDR3 is 14 residues. Germline assignment: CDR1 MDHEN and CDR2 SYDVKM. With 5 bases removed from V and 5 bases from J, the gap between germline ends came to 13 bases. CDR3 nucleotides: TGTGCCAGCAGTGGGTATCGGATACATCAGCCCCAGCATTTT. This encodes CASSGYRIHQPQHF.

The rearrangement joins TRBV4-3 to TRBJ2-3, with no clear D. The V gene lost 0 bases and the J gene lost 1 base, with 14 bases spanning the gap. CDR1 and CDR2 (germline): LGHNA, YSLEER. The CDR3 extends over 17 amino acids. CDR3 in amino acids: CASSQDLTRYGTDTQYF. In nucleotides, the CDR3 is TGCGCCAGCAGCCAAGATCTAACGCGTTATGGCACAGATACGCAGTATTTT.

The chain carries TRBV29-1 and TRBJ2-1, with D possibly being TRBD2 (5 bases). Germline V lookup: CDR1 SQVTM, CDR2 ANQGSEA. The CDR3 covers 13 residues. Trimming removed 4 bases at V and 10 bases at J, with 17 bases between. This CDR3 is CSVGWVAMGEQFF. Written as DNA, the CDR3 is TGCAGCGTTGGGTGGGTAGCGATGGGGGAGCAGTTCTTC.

The rearrangement uses TRBV7-9 and TRBJ1-1; D possibly corresponds to TRBD1 (5 bases). Per the germline V gene, CDR1 is SEHNR and CDR2 is FQNEAQ (reference sequence). Between the trimmed V and J ends, which lost 1 base and 1 base, there was a span of 16 bases. CDR3 length: 17 residues. The CDR3 DNA follows: TGTGCCAGCAGCTTAGGTGGACCGGGACTTAGGAACACTGAAGCTTTCTTT. Residues: CASSLGGPGLRNTEAFF.

This chain joins TRBV27 and TRBJ1-5; D gene ambiguous. V lost 2 bases and J 1 base, leaving 9 bases between the germline ends. The V gene's germline CDR1 is MNHEY and CDR2 SMNVEV (reference sequence). The CDR3 has 15 residues. The CDR3 here is CASSLTGSSNQPQHF. The CDR3 DNA reads as TGTGCCAGCAGTTTAACGGGGTCAAGCAATCAGCCCCAGCATTTT.

This chain links TRBV25-1 with TRBJ1-1; 8 positions agree with TRBD1. Germline CDR1 and CDR2: MGHDK and SYGVNS. V shed 8 bases, J shed 4 bases, and the junction held 12 bases outside the gene matches. The CDR3 sequence is 15 residues long. The CDR3 region has the DNA TGTGCCAGCGGGGGACAGGTTGGCTGGGGCACTGAAGCTTTCTTT. This gives the protein CASGGQVGWGTEAFF.

V and J are TRBV7-3 and TRBJ2-7; 8 bases are a match to TRBD1. V was pared by 3 bases and J by 5 bases, with 3 bases of the junction left unmatched. In germline, CDR1 is SGHTA, CDR2 FQGTGA. The CDR3 is made up of 13 amino acids. In DNA, the CDR3 is TGTGCCAGCAGCTTGGAGGACAGGGACGAGCAGTACTTC. Encoded protein: CASSLEDRDEQYF.

Remarks on this clone: This CDR3 is also generated by other DNA sequences in the sample. The V call is TRBV9, the J call TRBJ1-4; D uncertain. The germline V gene encodes CDR1 SGDLS and CDR2 YYNGEE. V lost 1 base and J lost 3, with 7 bases in between. This CDR3 region has 14 residues. The CDR3 nucleotides are TGTGCCAGCAGCGTAACCGGGTCTAATGAAAAACTGTTTTTT. Encoded protein: CASSVTGSNEKLFF.

The chain carries TRBV28 and TRBJ2-7; D not certain. Germline CDR1 is MDHEN and CDR2 is SYDVKM. The CDR3 spans 14 residues. With 3 bases removed from V and 5 bases from J, the gap between germline ends came to 14 bases. For the CDR3, the DNA is TGTGCCAGCAGTTTGCCCCGACCTTGGGACGAGCAGTACTTC. Its translation: CASSLPRPWDEQYF.

This rearrangement joins TRBV7-9 to TRBJ1-2, with 12 bases lining up with TRBD1. The V and J ends lost 1 base and 8 bases, in that order; junction bases with no gene match: 5. CDR3 length: 15 amino acids. The germline V gene has CDR1 SEHNR and CDR2 FQNEAQ (reference sequence). CDR3 sequence: CASSLGDRGHGGYTF. The CDR3 DNA reads as TGTGCCAGCAGCTTAGGGGACAGGGGGCATGGAGGCTACACCTTC.